The present T cell receptor beta chain was sequenced within a study of beta chain features in type 1 diabetes. The study's findings and limits: PCR could preferentially amplify shorter templates, alike in patients and controls. Significant though moderate, a shortening of TCRB CDR3s appeared in all four CD4+ subsets of Type 1 diabetes patients. Naive, central memory and Treg TCRB repertoires appeared more alike in patients than in healthy donors.

cDNA synthesis used the whole RNA isolate, giving expressed TCRB sequences. Assay used: immunoSEQ multiplex PCR; TCRdb lists only in-frame clones, some missing. This sample carries 860,000 or so clones, 15% to 20% of them seen once, and the ten largest clones take 0.023%. Only a few counts were recorded for this clone. Its specificity is not known. Staining for CD45RO/CCR7/CD25/CD127/CD95/CD27 allowed sorting of CD4+ naive, central memory, regulatory and stem cell-like memory cells. V was pared by 4 bases and J by 0 bases, with 11 bases between. The germline gives CDR1 SGHRS, CDR2 YFSETQ. This CDR3 is built from 15 residues.

The source material was naive CD4+ T cells from blood. The chain recombines TRBV5-1 with TRBJ2-1; no firm D call. The receptor's source is a woman aged 18-29 years in good health. CDR3 bases: TGCGCCAGCAGCGTGAGTCTTACCTCCTACAATGAGCAGTTCTTC. Its translation: CASSVSLTSYNEQFF.